This T cell receptor (beta chain) was documented in a study of blood T cells in healthy people across ages. The CDR3 spans 15 residues. Germline CDR1 and CDR2: GTSNPN and SVGIG (reference sequence). V lost 1 base, J lost 3 bases, and 6 bases stayed unmatched. This clonotype came up a few times. Antigen unknown. Study findings and constraints: Unsorted PBMC material precluded a definitive naive versus antigen-experienced comparison. As age increased, TCR beta diversity per million T cells fell in a roughly linear fashion. It was not known whether donors were CMV positive (a possible confounder of expanded clonotype changes).

A second about 7 to 12 cycle PCR used barcoded and J-beta primers. Paired-end reads containing CDR3 totaled no fewer than 2.5 million for each sample. TCRdb called the 5' RACE reads again in MiXCR, with one record for every CDR3 protein. Among some 1,800,000 distinct CDR3 sequences listed, roughly 43% were seen once. This receptor was identified in a human donor in good health. Sequenced material: blood. The rearrangement joins TRBV30 to TRBJ1-5, with 7 bases matching TRBD1. The CDR3 nucleotides are TGTGCCTGGAGTGGTTTGGGACAGAACAATCAGCCCCAGCATTTT. Protein sequence: CAWSGLGQNNQPQHF.